This T cell receptor (beta chain) was sequenced for a study of blood T cell repertoires in COVID-19. This CDR3 has 17 amino acids. Per the germline V gene, CDR1 is LNHDA and CDR2 is SQIVND (reference sequence). With V trimmed by 4 bases and J by 5 bases, 14 bases remained unmatched. Here immunoSEQ multiplex PCR was the method, and the copy in TCRdb shows in-frame clones only, minus some. The table lists about 44,000 clones, about nine tenths of them singletons. The clonotype comes from a man in his 70s with active COVID-19. This chain connects TRBV19 to TRBJ2-5; 9 bases match TRBD1. Sample: peripheral blood. The CDR3 DNA follows: TGTGCCAGTAGTAAAGGTAGGGGACAGGGCAAAGAGGAGACCCAGTACTTC. Protein product: CASSKGRGQGKEETQYF.